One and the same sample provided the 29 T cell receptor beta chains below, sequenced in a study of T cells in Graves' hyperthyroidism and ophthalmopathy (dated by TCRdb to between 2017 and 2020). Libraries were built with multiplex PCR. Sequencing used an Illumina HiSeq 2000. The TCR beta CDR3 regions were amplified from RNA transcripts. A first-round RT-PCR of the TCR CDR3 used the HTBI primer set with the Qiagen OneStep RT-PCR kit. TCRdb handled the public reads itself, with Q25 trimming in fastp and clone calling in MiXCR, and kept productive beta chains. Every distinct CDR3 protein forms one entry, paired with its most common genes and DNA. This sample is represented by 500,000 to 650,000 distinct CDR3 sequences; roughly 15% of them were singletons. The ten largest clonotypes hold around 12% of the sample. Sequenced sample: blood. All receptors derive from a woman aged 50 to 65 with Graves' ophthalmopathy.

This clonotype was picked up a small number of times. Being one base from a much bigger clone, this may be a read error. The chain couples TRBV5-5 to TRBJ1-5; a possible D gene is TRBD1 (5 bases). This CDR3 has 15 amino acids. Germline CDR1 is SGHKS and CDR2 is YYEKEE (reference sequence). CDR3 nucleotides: TGTGCCGGCAGCTTGGGAGAGGGGAGCAATCAGCCCCAGCATTTT. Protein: CAGSLGEGSNQPQHF.

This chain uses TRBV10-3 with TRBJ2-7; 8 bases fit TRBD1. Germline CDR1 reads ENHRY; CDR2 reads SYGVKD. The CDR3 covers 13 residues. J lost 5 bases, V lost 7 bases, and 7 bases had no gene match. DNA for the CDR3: TGTGCCATCAAGCCCGACAGGGGCAACGAGCAGTACTTC. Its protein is CAIKPDRGNEQYF.

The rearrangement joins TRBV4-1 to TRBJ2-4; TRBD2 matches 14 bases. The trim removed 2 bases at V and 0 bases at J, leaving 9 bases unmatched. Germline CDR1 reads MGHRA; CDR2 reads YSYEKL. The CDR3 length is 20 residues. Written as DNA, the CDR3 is TGCGCCAGCAGCCAACCCCGACTAGCGGGAGGGCCTCTAGCCAAAAACATTCAGTACTTC. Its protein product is CASSQPRLAGGPLAKNIQYF.

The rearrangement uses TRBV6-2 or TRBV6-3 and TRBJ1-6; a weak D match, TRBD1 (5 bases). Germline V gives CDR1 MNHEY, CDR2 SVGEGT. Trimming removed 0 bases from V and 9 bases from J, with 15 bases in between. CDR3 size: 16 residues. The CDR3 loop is CASSYSPPGPGSPLHF. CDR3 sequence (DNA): TGTGCCAGCAGTTACTCGCCTCCAGGGCCTGGTTCACCCCTCCACTTT.

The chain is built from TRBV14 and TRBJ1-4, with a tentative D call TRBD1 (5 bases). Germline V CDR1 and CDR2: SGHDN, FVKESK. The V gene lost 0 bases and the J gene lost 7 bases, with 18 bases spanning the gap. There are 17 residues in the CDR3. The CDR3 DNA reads TGTGCCAGCAGCCAAGACAAGGGCGGCCGGGGCGCTGAAAAACTGTTTTTT. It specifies CASSQDKGGRGAEKLFF.

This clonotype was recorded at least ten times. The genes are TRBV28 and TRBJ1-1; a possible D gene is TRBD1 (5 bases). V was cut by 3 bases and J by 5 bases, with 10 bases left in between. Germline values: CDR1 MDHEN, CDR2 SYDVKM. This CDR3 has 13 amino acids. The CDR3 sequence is CASSLVQGTEAFF. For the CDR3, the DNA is TGTGCCAGCAGTTTGGTCCAGGGTACTGAAGCTTTCTTT.

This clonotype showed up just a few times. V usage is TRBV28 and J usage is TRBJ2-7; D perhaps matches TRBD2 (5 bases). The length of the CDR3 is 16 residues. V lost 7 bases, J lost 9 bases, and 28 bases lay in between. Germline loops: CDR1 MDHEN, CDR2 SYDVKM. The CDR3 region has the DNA TGTGCCAGCATAGGGCCTCGGGAAATCCCCATAGGTAGGCAGTACTTC. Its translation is CASIGPREIPIGRQYF.

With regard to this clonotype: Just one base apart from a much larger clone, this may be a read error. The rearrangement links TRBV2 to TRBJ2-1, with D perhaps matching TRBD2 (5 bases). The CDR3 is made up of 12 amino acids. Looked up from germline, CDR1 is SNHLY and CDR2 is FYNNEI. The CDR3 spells CASSGGYNERFF. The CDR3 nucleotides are TGTGCCAGCAGTGGAGGGTACAATGAGCGGTTCTTC.

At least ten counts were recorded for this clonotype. The CDR3 loop is CAISESGTGGYEQYF. The CDR3 nucleotides are TGTGCCATCAGTGAGTCGGGGACAGGGGGTTACGAGCAGTACTTC. J is TRBJ2-7 and V is TRBV10-3; TRBD1 matches at 11 bases. The ends lost 0 bases at V and 4 bases at J; junction bases unmatched: 2. CDR3 length: 15 amino acids. Germline CDR1 is ENHRY and CDR2 is SYGVKD.

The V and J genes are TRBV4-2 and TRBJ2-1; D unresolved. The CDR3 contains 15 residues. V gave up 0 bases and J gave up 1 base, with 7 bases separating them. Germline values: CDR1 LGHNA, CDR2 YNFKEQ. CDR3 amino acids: CASSQDPESYNEQFF. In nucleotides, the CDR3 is TGTGCCAGCAGCCAAGATCCGGAATCCTACAATGAGCAGTTCTTC.

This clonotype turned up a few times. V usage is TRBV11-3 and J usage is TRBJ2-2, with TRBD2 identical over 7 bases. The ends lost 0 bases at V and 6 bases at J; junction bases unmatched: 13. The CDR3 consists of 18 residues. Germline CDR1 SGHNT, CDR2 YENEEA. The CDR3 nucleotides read TGTGCCAGCAGCTTAGATTTCTGGCGCGGGGGTAAGGCCGGGGAGCTGTTTTTT. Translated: CASSLDFWRGGKAGELFF.

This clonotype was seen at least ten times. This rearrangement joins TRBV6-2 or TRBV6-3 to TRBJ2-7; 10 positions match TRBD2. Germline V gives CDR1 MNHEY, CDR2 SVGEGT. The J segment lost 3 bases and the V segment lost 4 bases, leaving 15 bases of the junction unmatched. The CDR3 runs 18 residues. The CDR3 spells CASSSSRTSGKPIYEQYF. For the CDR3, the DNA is TGTGCCAGCAGTTCTTCAAGGACTAGCGGAAAACCTATCTACGAGCAGTACTTC.

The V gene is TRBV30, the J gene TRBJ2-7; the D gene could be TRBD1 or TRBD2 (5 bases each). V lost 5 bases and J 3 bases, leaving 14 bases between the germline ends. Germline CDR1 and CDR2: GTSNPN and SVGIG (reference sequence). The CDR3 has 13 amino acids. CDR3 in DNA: TGTGCCTGGCAAGCCGGGACGGACTACGAGCAGTACTTC. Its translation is CAWQAGTDYEQYF.

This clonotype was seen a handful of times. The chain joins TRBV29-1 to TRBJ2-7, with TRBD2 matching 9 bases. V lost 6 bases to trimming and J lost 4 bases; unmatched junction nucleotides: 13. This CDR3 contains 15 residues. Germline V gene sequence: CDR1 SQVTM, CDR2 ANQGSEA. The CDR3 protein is CSVAGRLAANYEQYF. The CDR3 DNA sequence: TGCAGCGTGGCAGGGAGACTAGCGGCTAATTACGAGCAGTACTTC.

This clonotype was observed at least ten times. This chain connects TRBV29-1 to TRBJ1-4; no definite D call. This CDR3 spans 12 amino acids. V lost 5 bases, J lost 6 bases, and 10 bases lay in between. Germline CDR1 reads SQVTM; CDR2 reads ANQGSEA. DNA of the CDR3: TGCAGCGTTAGTACAGCGGATGAAAAACTGTTTTTT. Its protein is CSVSTADEKLFF.

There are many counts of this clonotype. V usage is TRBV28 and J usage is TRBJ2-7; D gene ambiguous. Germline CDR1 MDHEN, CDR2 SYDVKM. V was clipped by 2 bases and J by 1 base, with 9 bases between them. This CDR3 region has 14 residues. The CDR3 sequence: CASSLIARSYEQYF. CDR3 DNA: TGTGCCAGCAGTTTAATAGCAAGGTCCTACGAGCAGTACTTC.

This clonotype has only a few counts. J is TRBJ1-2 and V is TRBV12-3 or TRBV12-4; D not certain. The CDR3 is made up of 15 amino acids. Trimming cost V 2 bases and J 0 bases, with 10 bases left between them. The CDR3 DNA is TGTGCCAGCAGTTTAAGTACGGATCCTAACTATGGCTACACCTTC. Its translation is CASSLSTDPNYGYTF.

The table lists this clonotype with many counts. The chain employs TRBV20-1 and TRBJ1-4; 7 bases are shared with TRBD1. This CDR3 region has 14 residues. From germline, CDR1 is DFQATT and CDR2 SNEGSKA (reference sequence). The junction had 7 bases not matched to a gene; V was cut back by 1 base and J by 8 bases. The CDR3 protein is CSARGQGVKEKLFF. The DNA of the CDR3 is TGCAGTGCTAGAGGACAGGGTGTAAAAGAAAAACTGTTTTTT.

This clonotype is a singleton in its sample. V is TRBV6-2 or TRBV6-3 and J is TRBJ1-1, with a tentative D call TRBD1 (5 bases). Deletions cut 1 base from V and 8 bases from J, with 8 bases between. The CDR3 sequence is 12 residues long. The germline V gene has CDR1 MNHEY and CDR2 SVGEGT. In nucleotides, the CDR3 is TGTGCCAGCAGTTACTGGGGGGTCGAAGCTTTCTTT. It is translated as CASSYWGVEAFF.

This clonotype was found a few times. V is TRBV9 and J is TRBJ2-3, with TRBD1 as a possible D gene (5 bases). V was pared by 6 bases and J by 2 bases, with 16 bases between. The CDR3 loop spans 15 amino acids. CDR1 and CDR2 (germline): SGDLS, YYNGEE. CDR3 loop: CASTSGRGFTDTQYF. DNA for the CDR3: TGTGCCAGCACCAGTGGTAGGGGTTTCACAGATACGCAGTATTTT.

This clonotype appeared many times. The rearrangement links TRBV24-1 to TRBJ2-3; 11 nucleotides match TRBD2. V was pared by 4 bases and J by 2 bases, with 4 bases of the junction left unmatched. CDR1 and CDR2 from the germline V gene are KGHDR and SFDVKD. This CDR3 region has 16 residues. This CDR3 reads CATSDRTSGYTDTQYF. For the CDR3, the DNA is TGTGCCACCAGTGACAGGACTAGCGGGTACACAGATACGCAGTATTTT.

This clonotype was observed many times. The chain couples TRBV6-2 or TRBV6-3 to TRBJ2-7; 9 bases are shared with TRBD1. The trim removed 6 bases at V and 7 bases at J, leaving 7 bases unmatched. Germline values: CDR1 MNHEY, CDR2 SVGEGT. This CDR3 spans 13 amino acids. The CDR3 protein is CASRRDRVEEQYF. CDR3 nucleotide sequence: TGTGCCAGCAGGAGGGACAGGGTGGAAGAGCAGTACTTC.

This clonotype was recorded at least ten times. The DNA for the CDR3 is TGCGCCAGCAGCCCGGGGACAGGGGTGTTACACGAGCAGTACTTC. It yields the protein CASSPGTGVLHEQYF. The rearrangement uses TRBV5-1 and TRBJ2-7, with 10 bases identical to TRBD1. From germline, CDR1 is SGHRS and CDR2 YFSETQ. With 4 bases clipped from V and 5 bases from J, the junction kept 9 bases outside the gene matches. CDR3 length: 15 residues.

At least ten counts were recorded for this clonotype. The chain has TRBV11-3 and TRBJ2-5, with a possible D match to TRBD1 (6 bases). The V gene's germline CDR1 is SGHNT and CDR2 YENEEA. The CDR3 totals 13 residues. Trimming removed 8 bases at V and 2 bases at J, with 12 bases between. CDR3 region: CASVQGGQETQYF. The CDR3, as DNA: TGTGCCAGCGTTCAAGGGGGACAAGAGACCCAGTACTTC.

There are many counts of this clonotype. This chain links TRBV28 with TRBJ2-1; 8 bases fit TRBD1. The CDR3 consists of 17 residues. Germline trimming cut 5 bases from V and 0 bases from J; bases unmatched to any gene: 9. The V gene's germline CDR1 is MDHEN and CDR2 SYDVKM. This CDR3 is CASSPRTGPRSYNEQFF. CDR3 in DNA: TGTGCCAGCAGTCCCCGGACAGGGCCACGCTCCTACAATGAGCAGTTCTTC.

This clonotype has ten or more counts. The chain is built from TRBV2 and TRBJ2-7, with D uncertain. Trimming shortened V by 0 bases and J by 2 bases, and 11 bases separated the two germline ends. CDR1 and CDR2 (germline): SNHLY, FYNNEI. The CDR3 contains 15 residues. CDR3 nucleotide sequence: TGTGCCAGCAGTGAAGCGCTGAGGCCCCCCTACGAGCAGTACTTC. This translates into CASSEALRPPYEQYF.

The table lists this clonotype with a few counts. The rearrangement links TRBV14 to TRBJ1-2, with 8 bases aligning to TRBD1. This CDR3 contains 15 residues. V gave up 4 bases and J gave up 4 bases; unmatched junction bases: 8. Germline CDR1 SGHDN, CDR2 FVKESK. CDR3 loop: CASSRRAGGFYGYTF. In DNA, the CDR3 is TGTGCCAGCAGCCGGAGGGCAGGGGGCTTCTATGGCTACACCTTC.

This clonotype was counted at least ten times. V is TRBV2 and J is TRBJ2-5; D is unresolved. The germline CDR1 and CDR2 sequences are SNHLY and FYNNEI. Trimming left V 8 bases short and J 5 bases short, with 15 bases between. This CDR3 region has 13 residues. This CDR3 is CASGASLIETQYF. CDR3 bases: TGTGCCAGCGGAGCCTCTTTGATTGAGACCCAGTACTTC.

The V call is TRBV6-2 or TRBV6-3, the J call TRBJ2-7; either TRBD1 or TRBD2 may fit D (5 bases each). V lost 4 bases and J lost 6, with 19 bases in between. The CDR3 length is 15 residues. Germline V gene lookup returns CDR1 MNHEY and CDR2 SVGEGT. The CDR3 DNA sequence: TGTGCCAGCAGTTCAAACCGGGACCCCCGGGGCGAGCAGTACTTC. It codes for CASSSNRDPRGEQYF.